The 24 T cell receptor beta chains presented below share a single source sample, sequenced in a study of neurological immune-mediated disorders (dated by TCRdb to between 2018 and 2021). The sample's time point label is to be understood as: technical triplicate 2. The protocol used for the library was 5' RACE. Sequencing was performed on an Illumina HiSeq 2500. Clones were called with MiXCR by TCRdb after fastp trimmed the public reads at Q25, and only in-frame beta chains were retained. All rows with the same CDR3 protein become a single entry with the most common DNA and genes. Recorded for this sample are about 59,000 distinct CDR3 sequences; 24% of them occurred a single time. The top ten clones comprise 4.6% of the sample. The sequencing input was PBMCs. The origin of the receptors is a man in his 60s with HTLV-1-associated myelopathy (HAM/TSP).

The sample holds many counts of this clonotype. This rearrangement joins TRBV7-3 to TRBJ2-6; D unresolved. Germline CDR1 SGHTA, CDR2 FQGTGA. V lost 4 bases, J lost 9 bases, and 10 bases lay in between. CDR3 length: 13 amino acids. For the CDR3, the DNA is TGTGCCAGCAGCTCTGGGTCCGACAACGTCCTGACTTTC. This gives the protein CASSSGSDNVLTF.

The gene calls are TRBV6-5 and TRBJ2-7; D may match TRBD1 or TRBD2 (5 bases each). The V gene's germline CDR1 is MNHEY and CDR2 SVGAGI. V dropped 8 bases and J dropped 3 bases, with 23 bases sitting between them. This CDR3 contains 16 residues. The CDR3 DNA follows: TGTGCCAGCCTCCAAGACGGGACCCGTAACTTCTACGAGCAGTACTTC. It is translated as CASLQDGTRNFYEQYF.

This clonotype came up many times. The J gene is TRBJ1-1, the V gene TRBV5-1; unclear D gene. V gave up 2 bases and J gave up 7 bases, with 15 bases separating them. This CDR3 is 14 amino acids long. From germline, CDR1 is SGHRS and CDR2 YFSETQ. The CDR3 DNA follows: TGCGCCAGCAGCTTTGGGCACTCCACTGGTGAAGCTTTCTTT. Protein product: CASSFGHSTGEAFF.

This clonotype was counted ten times or more. This chain connects TRBV20-1 to TRBJ2-1, with TRBD2 matching over 12 bases. Germline CDR1 reads DFQATT; CDR2 reads SNEGSKA (reference sequence). The CDR3 length is 14 residues. Trimming cost V 5 bases and J 4 bases; bases outside gene matches: 3. The CDR3 loop is CSASSGRGYNEQFF. For the CDR3, the DNA is TGCAGTGCTTCTAGCGGGAGGGGTTACAATGAGCAGTTCTTC.

This clonotype was recorded at least ten times. One end of the junction is discordant with germline, which a read error may explain. The chain carries TRBV6-1 and TRBJ2-7; 11 bases line up with TRBD2. CDR1 and CDR2 from the germline V gene are MNHNS and SASEGT. This CDR3 is 15 amino acids long. This CDR3 is CASSELRLAGGDSHF. DNA of the CDR3: TGTGCCAGCAGTGAACTTCGGCTAGCGGGAGGAGACAGTCACTTC.

This clonotype occurred many times. The J gene is TRBJ1-1, the V gene TRBV20-1, with TRBD1 as a possible D gene (6 bases). CDR1 and CDR2 (germline): DFQATT, SNEGSKA (reference sequence). The CDR3 has 14 residues. V lost 0 bases and J lost 3, with 11 bases in between. CDR3 DNA: TGCAGTGCTAGAGATCGGCAGGGGCACACTGAAGCTTTCTTT. Amino acid sequence: CSARDRQGHTEAFF.

In this sample, this clonotype turned up many times. The chain combines TRBV20-1 with TRBJ1-2; D is unresolved. This CDR3 comprises 13 residues. CDR1 and CDR2 from the germline V gene are DFQATT and SNEGSKA (reference sequence). Trimming took 0 bases from V and 0 from J, leaving 5 bases between them. The DNA of the CDR3 is TGCAGTGCTAGAGAACCGGCTAACTATGGCTACACCTTC. It translates to CSAREPANYGYTF.

This clonotype occurred a few times. The chain carries TRBV3-1 and TRBJ2-3, with 8 bases that match TRBD2. The ends lost 5 bases at V and 2 bases at J; junction bases unmatched: 15. CDR3 length: 18 residues. The germline CDR1 and CDR2 sequences are LGHDT and YNNKEL (reference sequence). The CDR3 nucleotides read TGTGCCAGCAGCTTAGCGCTCCAGAGCGGGAGATCCACAGATACGCAGTATTTT. It encodes CASSLALQSGRSTDTQYF.

This clonotype was observed many times. The genes are TRBV20-1 and TRBJ2-3, with 16 bases identical to TRBD2. Per the germline V gene, CDR1 is DFQATT and CDR2 is SNEGSKA (reference sequence). The V segment lost 6 bases and the J segment 2 bases; nucleotides outside the gene matches: 8. This CDR3 has 17 amino acids. This chain's CDR3 is CSAPGTSGRGFTDTQYF. CDR3 DNA: TGCAGTGCGCCAGGGACTAGCGGGAGGGGATTCACAGATACGCAGTATTTT.

The chain recombines TRBV12-3 or TRBV12-4 with TRBJ2-1, with D uncertain. Trimming removed 1 base at V and 4 bases at J, with 23 bases between. This CDR3 has 19 residues. The DNA for the CDR3 is TGTGCCAGCAGTTTAGGACGGTTGCGGCAGATTCGGCAATACAATGAGCAGTTCTTC. Encoded protein: CASSLGRLRQIRQYNEQFF.

A few counts support this clonotype. The V call is TRBV27, the J call TRBJ1-1, with D hard to call. V lost 6 bases and J lost 1, with 12 bases in between. The germline gives CDR1 MNHEY, CDR2 SMNVEV (reference sequence). The CDR3 has 14 residues. CDR3 nucleotide sequence: TGTGCCAGCAGGTTCGAGGGCGGGAACACTGAAGCTTTCTTT. It encodes CASRFEGGNTEAFF.

This clonotype was picked up many times. The chain is built from TRBV10-2 and TRBJ2-1, with 13 positions matching TRBD2. CDR1 is WSHSY and CDR2 is SAAADI in the germline V gene. V gave up 9 bases and J gave up 7 bases; unmatched junction bases: 6. This CDR3 region has 14 residues. The CDR3 DNA follows: TGCGCCAGTTCCGGGACTAGCGGGACTAATGAGCAGTTCTTC. Translating it yields CASSGTSGTNEQFF.

The table lists this clonotype with many counts. As DNA, the CDR3 is TGCGCCAGCACCACCCCTGGACTAGCGAGGGAGCAGTTCTTC. Translating it yields CASTTPGLAREQFF. V and J are TRBV10-2 and TRBJ2-1, with 9 bases identical to TRBD2. CDR1 and CDR2 (germline): WSHSY, SAAADI. The CDR3 has 14 residues. J was trimmed by 10 bases and V by 7 bases; bases with no gene match: 11.

This clonotype was recorded many times. The chain links TRBV5-1 to TRBJ1-1; D unclear. Germline-derived CDR1 and CDR2 are SGHRS and YFSETQ. Trimming shortened V by 0 bases and J by 1 base, and 7 bases separated the two germline ends. CDR3 length: 14 amino acids. CDR3 region: CASSLGPQNTEAFF. CDR3 nucleotide sequence: TGCGCCAGCAGCTTGGGACCCCAGAACACTGAAGCTTTCTTT.

This clonotype was seen ten or more times. The J gene is TRBJ2-2, the V gene TRBV28; perhaps TRBD2 as D (6 bases). Germline V lookup: CDR1 MDHEN, CDR2 SYDVKM. V lost 8 bases, J lost 2 bases, and 12 bases lay in between. CDR3 size: 14 residues. The CDR3 nucleotides read TGTGCCAGCTCAGGAGGGAGTAACACCGGGGAGCTGTTTTTT. Translated, it gives CASSGGSNTGELFF.

The V call is TRBV3-1, the J call TRBJ1-2, with 7 bases identical to TRBD1. This CDR3 region has 16 residues. CDR1 LGHDT and CDR2 YNNKEL come from the germline V gene (reference sequence). V was clipped by 1 base and J by 2 bases; unmatched bases: 7. CDR3 sequence: CASSQVLPTGNYGYTF. DNA of the CDR3: TGTGCCAGCAGCCAAGTACTGCCGACAGGGAACTATGGCTACACCTTC. The variable domain in full, with the rest retrieved from reference TRBV3-1 and TRBJ1-2, is DTAVSQTPKYLVTQMGNDKSIKCEQNLGHDTMYWYKQDSKKFLKIMFSYNNKELIINETVPNRFSPKSPDKAHLNLHINSLELGDSAVYFCASSQVLPTGNYGYTFGSGTRLTVV.

This chain links TRBV3-1 with TRBJ2-3, with a possible D match to TRBD2 (7 bases). From germline, CDR1 is LGHDT and CDR2 YNNKEL (reference sequence). Trimming took off 4 bases at V and 3 bases at J, with 14 bases between the two ends. CDR3 length: 15 amino acids. CDR3 nucleotides: TGTGCCAGCAGCCCACGGGGGCGGGAGACAGATACGCAGTATTTT. Its protein product is CASSPRGRETDTQYF.

The genes are TRBV10-3 and TRBJ2-1; 12 bases are shared with TRBD1. The germline V gene has CDR1 ENHRY and CDR2 SYGVKD. The V segment lost 7 bases and the J segment 9 bases; nucleotides outside the gene matches: 7. This CDR3 is built from 14 residues. The DNA of the CDR3 is TGTGCCATCACTCGGGACAGGGGGCTCAGTGAGCAGTTCTTC. This gives the protein CAITRDRGLSEQFF.

This clonotype was seen many times. The V gene is TRBV4-2, the J gene TRBJ2-5; 8 positions match TRBD2. CDR1 and CDR2 (germline): LGHNA, YNFKEQ. Trimming cost V 3 bases and J 5 bases; bases outside gene matches: 8. The CDR3 extends over 15 amino acids. The CDR3 DNA follows: TGTGCCAGCAGCCATCACAAGCGGGAGAGGGAGACCCAGTACTTC. This encodes CASSHHKRERETQYF.

This clonotype has at least ten counts. This chain uses TRBV29-1 with TRBJ1-5, with TRBD1 matching over 8 bases. This CDR3 has 13 amino acids. Germline CDR1 and CDR2: SQVTM and ANQGSEA. After removal of 7 bases from V and 5 bases from J, the junction contained 7 bases not matched to a gene. The chain's CDR3 is CSAALDRDQPQHF. Here the CDR3 DNA reads TGCAGCGCTGCTTTGGACAGGGATCAGCCCCAGCATTTT.

This clonotype was found many times. This chain uses TRBV11-2 with TRBJ2-1; D remains ambiguous. The CDR3 has 12 amino acids. From germline, CDR1 is SGHAT and CDR2 FQNNGV. With 5 bases removed from V and 6 bases from J, the gap between germline ends came to 8 bases. CDR3 sequence: CASSINSNEQFF. CDR3 DNA: TGTGCCAGCAGCATCAACAGCAATGAGCAGTTCTTC.

In its sample, this clonotype was seen many times. This sequence joins TRBV7-8 and TRBJ1-2; possibly TRBD1 for D (5 bases). This CDR3 contains 13 residues. The V gene lost 6 bases and the J gene lost 6 bases, with 14 bases spanning the gap. The germline V gene has CDR1 SGHVS and CDR2 FQNEAQ. As DNA, the CDR3 is TGTGCCAGCAGTTCCGGGACCCCCCATGGCTACACCTTC. Translating it yields CASSSGTPHGYTF.

This clonotype has at least ten counts. The chain has TRBV9 and TRBJ1-1; D is unresolved. The CDR3 covers 13 residues. V was pared by 4 bases and J by 1 base, with 8 bases between. In germline, CDR1 is SGDLS, CDR2 YYNGEE. CDR3 sequence: CASSRKTNTEAFF. Written as DNA, the CDR3 is TGTGCCAGCAGCCGCAAAACGAACACTGAAGCTTTCTTT.

This clonotype was counted at least ten times. The V call is TRBV12-3 or TRBV12-4, the J call TRBJ2-7; tentative D call: TRBD2 (6 bases). The CDR3 covers 15 residues. Deletions cut 8 bases from V and 5 bases from J, with 22 bases between. CDR3 residues: CASGRVPSAKDEQYF. In DNA, the CDR3 is TGTGCCAGCGGTCGGGTCCCTAGCGCTAAGGACGAGCAGTACTTC.